This TCR beta chain is drawn from a study of blood T cell repertoires in COVID-19. Overall study context: Nucleic acid was either cDNA or gDNA, and it came from T cells, B-cell-depleted T cells, or PBMCs.

Methods used by the authors: From reference gene primer amplification, estimates of nucleated cell counts were derived. This table comes from immunoSEQ multiplex PCR, and its TCRdb copy is limited to in-frame clones, with some not included. The V and J calls and clone size are taken from that table; D and trimming were inferred from the DNA. The table shows fewer than 150,000 clones, with about 90% occurring only once. The table lists this clone with a count of one. Germline loops: CDR1 SNHLY, CDR2 FYNNEI. The CDR3 totals 15 residues. Trimming removed 11 bases from V and 12 bases from J; junction bases left unmatched: 21.

Specimen: peripheral blood. The chain is built from TRBV2 and TRBJ2-1; 8 bases line up with TRBD2. This receptor was taken from a woman in her sixties or seventies with acute or convalescent COVID-19. In nucleotides, the CDR3 is TGTGCCGGCTCCCTCGGGCTAGCGGGCACATCGGGGCAGTTCTTC. It encodes CAGSLGLAGTSGQFF.